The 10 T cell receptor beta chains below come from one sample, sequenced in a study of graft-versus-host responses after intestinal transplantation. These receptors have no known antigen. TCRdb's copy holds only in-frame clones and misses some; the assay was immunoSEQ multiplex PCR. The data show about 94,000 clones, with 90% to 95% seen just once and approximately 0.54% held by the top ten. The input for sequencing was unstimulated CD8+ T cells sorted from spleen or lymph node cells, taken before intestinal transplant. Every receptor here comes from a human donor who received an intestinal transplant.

In nucleotides, the CDR3 is TGTGCCAGCAGCAATCAGGGGACAGATACGCAGTATTTT. It encodes CASSNQGTDTQYF. This rearrangement joins TRBV13 to TRBJ2-3; D is possibly TRBD1 (6 bases). The CDR3 is made up of 13 amino acids. Trimming stripped 5 bases from V and 3 bases from J, with 9 bases between. The V gene's germline CDR1 is PRHDT and CDR2 FYEKMQ (reference sequence).

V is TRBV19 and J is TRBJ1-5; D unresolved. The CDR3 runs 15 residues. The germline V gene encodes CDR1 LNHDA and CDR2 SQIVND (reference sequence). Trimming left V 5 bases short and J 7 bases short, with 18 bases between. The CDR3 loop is CASSLRLGVTQPQHF. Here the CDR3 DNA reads TGTGCCAGTAGTCTTAGACTAGGCGTTACCCAGCCCCAGCATTTT.

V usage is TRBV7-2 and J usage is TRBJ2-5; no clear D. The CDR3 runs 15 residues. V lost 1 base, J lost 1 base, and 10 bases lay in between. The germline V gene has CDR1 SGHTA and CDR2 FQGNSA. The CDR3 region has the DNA TGTGCCAGCAGCTTAGTAGTCCACCCCCAAGAGACCCAGTACTTC. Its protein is CASSLVVHPQETQYF.

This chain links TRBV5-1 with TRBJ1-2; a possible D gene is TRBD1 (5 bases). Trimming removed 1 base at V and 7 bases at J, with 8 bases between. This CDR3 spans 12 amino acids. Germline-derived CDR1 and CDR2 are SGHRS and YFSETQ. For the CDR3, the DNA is TGCGCCAGCAGCTTGCAAGGGGTTGGCTACACCTTC. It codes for CASSLQGVGYTF.

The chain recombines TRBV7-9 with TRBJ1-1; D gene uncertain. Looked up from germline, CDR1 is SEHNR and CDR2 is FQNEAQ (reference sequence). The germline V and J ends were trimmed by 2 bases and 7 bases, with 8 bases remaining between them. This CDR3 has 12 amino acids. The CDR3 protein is CASSLREVEAFF. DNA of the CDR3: TGTGCCAGCAGCTTACGGGAGGTTGAAGCTTTCTTT. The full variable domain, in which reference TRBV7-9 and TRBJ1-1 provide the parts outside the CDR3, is DTGVSQNPRHKITKRGQNVTFRCDPISEHNRLYWYRQTLGQGPEFLTYFQNEAQLEKSRLLSDRFSAERPKGSFSTLEIQRTEQGDSAMYLCASSLREVEAFFGQGTRLTVV.

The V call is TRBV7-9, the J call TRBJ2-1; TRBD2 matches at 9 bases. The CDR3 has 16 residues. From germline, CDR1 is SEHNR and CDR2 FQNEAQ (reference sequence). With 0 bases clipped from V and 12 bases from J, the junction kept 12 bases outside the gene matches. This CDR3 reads CASSLAQRGALEGQFF. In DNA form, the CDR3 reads TGTGCCAGCAGCTTAGCACAGCGGGGGGCCCTGGAGGGGCAGTTCTTC. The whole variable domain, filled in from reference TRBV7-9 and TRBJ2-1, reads DTGVSQNPRHKITKRGQNVTFRCDPISEHNRLYWYRQTLGQGPEFLTYFQNEAQLEKSRLLSDRFSAERPKGSFSTLEIQRTEQGDSAMYLCASSLAQRGALEGQFFGPGTRLTVL.

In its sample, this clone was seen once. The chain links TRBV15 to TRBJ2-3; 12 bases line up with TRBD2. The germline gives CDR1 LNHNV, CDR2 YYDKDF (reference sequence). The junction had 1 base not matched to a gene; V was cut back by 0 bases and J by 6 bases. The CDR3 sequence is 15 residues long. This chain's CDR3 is CATSREGTSGDTQYF. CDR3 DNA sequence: TGTGCCACCAGCAGAGAAGGGACTAGCGGGGATACGCAGTATTTT.

The CDR3 sequence is CATSPEGDSNQPQHF. The CDR3, as DNA: TGTGCCACCAGTCCAGAGGGAGATAGCAATCAGCCCCAGCATTTT. This sequence joins TRBV15 and TRBJ1-5; unclear D gene. Between the trimmed V and J ends, which lost 6 bases and 0 bases, there was a span of 12 bases. The CDR3 is 15 residues long. Germline V CDR1 and CDR2: LNHNV, YYDKDF (reference sequence).

The CDR3 is CATSRALAGSANEQFF. CDR3 nucleotide sequence: TGTGCCACCAGCAGAGCGTTAGCGGGAAGCGCCAATGAGCAGTTCTTC. V is TRBV15 and J is TRBJ2-1; 8 bases align to TRBD2. Germline CDR1 and CDR2: LNHNV and YYDKDF (reference sequence). CDR3 size: 16 residues. The V gene end was trimmed by 1 base and the J gene end by 6 bases; junction bases not matched to a gene: 8. Full variable domain (outside the CDR3, taken from reference TRBV15 and TRBJ2-1): DAMVIQNPRYQVTQFGKPVTLSCSQTLNHNVMYWYQQKSSQAPKLLFHYYDKDFNNEADTPDNFQSRRPNTSFCFLDIRSPGLGDTAMYLCATSRALAGSANEQFFGPGTRLTVL.

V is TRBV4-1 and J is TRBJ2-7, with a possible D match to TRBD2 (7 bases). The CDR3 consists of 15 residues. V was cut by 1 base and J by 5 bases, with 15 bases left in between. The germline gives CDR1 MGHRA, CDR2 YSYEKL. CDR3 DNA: TGCGCCAGCAGCCAAGGAGGGGGGGGGCTTAACGAGCAGTACTTC. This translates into CASSQGGGGLNEQYF.